A single sample is the source of the 14 T cell receptor beta chains below, sequenced in a study of cytomegalovirus exposure and HLA in healthy donors. 13 Jbeta primers and 60 Vbeta primers were used for the PCR. Using immunoSEQ multiplex PCR, the repertoire was profiled, and TCRdb retains in-frame clones only, with some absent. The data show some 160,000 clones, around 75% seen once. Sequencing was done on a sample of PBMCs. These receptors all stem from a man between 60 and 75 years old in good health and CMV-seronegative.

The chain employs TRBV19 and TRBJ2-7; 8 positions agree with TRBD2. Germline CDR1 is LNHDA and CDR2 is SQIVND (reference sequence). V dropped 0 bases and J dropped 0; count of bases not matched to a gene: 7. The CDR3 totals 17 residues. The CDR3 spells CASSIDTTSALSYEQYF. The CDR3 bases are TGTGCCAGTAGTATAGACACGACTAGCGCCCTCTCCTACGAGCAGTACTTC.

This chain uses TRBV29-1 with TRBJ1-2; 7 bases fit TRBD1. CDR1 is SQVTM and CDR2 is ANQGSEA in the germline V gene. The CDR3 sequence is 13 residues long. Germline trimming cut 0 bases from V and 6 bases from J; bases unmatched to any gene: 4. As DNA, the CDR3 is TGCAGCGTTGAAGATCAGGGGGTACATGGCTACACCTTC. Its translation: CSVEDQGVHGYTF.

In its sample, this clone was seen once. The chain's CDR3 is CASSARQGAGYTF. CDR3 sequence (DNA): TGTGCCAGCAGCGCCAGACAGGGGGCGGGCTACACCTTC. The rearrangement joins TRBV9 to TRBJ1-2; 10 nucleotides align to TRBD1. Germline trimming cut 3 bases from V and 8 bases from J; bases unmatched to any gene: 4. From germline, CDR1 is SGDLS and CDR2 YYNGEE. This CDR3 region has 13 residues.

The chain joins TRBV5-6 to TRBJ2-1; TRBD2 matches 10 bases. This CDR3 has 16 residues. With 3 bases clipped from V and 1 base from J, the junction kept 4 bases outside the gene matches. CDR1 is SGHDT and CDR2 is YYEEEE in the germline V gene. For the CDR3, the DNA is TGTGCCAGCAGCTCCCTAGCGGGAGAGTCCTACAATGAGCAGTTCTTC. It codes for CASSSLAGESYNEQFF.

The CDR3 spells CASSFSAEAFF. CDR3 in DNA: TGTGCCAGCAGTTTCTCCGCGGAAGCTTTCTTT. The chain combines TRBV28 with TRBJ1-1, with unresolved D. The CDR3 runs 11 residues. CDR1 is MDHEN, CDR2 SYDVKM, per germline. Deletions cut 3 bases from V and 8 bases from J, with 7 bases between.

The CDR3 DNA sequence: TGTGCCAGTACCAAGGGGACTAGCGGTGACAATGAGCAGTTCTTC. This gives the protein CASTKGTSGDNEQFF. The J gene is TRBJ2-1, the V gene TRBV19; 11 nucleotides align to TRBD2. Germline-derived CDR1 and CDR2 are LNHDA and SQIVND (reference sequence). CDR3 length equals 15 residues. V lost 7 bases, J lost 5 bases, and 7 bases stayed unmatched.

The genes are TRBV5-5 and TRBJ1-5; possible D gene TRBD1, 5 bases. The germline V and J ends were trimmed by 0 bases and 4 bases, with 11 bases remaining between them. The germline gives CDR1 SGHKS, CDR2 YYEKEE (reference sequence). The CDR3 runs to 15 residues. The CDR3 region is CASSLGSGLNQPQHF. The CDR3 bases are TGTGCCAGCAGCTTGGGGTCGGGACTTAATCAGCCCCAGCATTTT.

The chain uses TRBV5-8 and TRBJ1-5, with TRBD1 as a possible D gene (6 bases). Trimming took 4 bases from V and 3 from J, leaving 14 bases between them. The CDR3 is 15 residues long. CDR1 and CDR2 (germline): SGHTS, YDEGEE. The CDR3 spells CASSTVGHSNQPQHF. CDR3 DNA sequence: TGTGCCAGCAGCACAGTGGGACACTCCAATCAGCCCCAGCATTTT.

This clone was counted a few times. The chain is built from TRBV6-6 and TRBJ1-5; D is perhaps TRBD1 (5 bases). The germline V and J ends were trimmed by 6 bases and 4 bases, with 7 bases remaining between them. From germline, CDR1 is MNHNY and CDR2 SVGAGI (reference sequence). The CDR3 is 12 residues long. The DNA of the CDR3 is TGTGCCAGCAGGCCAGGGAATCAGCCCCAGCATTTT. This encodes CASRPGNQPQHF.

The V gene is TRBV29-1, the J gene TRBJ1-2, with TRBD1 matching 12 bases. Germline CDR1 and CDR2: SQVTM and ANQGSEA. The CDR3 loop spans 17 amino acids. V trimming: 4 bases; J trimming: 5 bases; junction bases outside the gene matches: 14. The CDR3 nucleotides read TGCAGCGTTGCCCGGGGGACAGGGGGCCCCGGAGAGTATGGCTACACCTTC. Encoded protein: CSVARGTGGPGEYGYTF.

This clone is a singleton in its sample. The rearrangement links TRBV5-1 to TRBJ2-3; 10 positions agree with TRBD2. The V gene end was trimmed by 3 bases and the J gene end by 1 base; junction bases not matched to a gene: 11. CDR1 and CDR2 (germline): SGHRS, YFSETQ. The length of the CDR3 is 18 residues. CDR3 nucleotides: TGCGCCAGCAGCTGGGGAATCTCTAGCGGGAGCGGCACAGATACGCAGTATTTT. Its translation is CASSWGISSGSGTDTQYF.

The chain joins TRBV27 to TRBJ2-7, with D possibly being TRBD1 (5 bases). CDR1 and CDR2 from the germline V gene are MNHEY and SMNVEV (reference sequence). The V end was cut by 6 bases, the J end by 7 bases, with 19 bases between. The CDR3 spans 14 residues. Here the CDR3 reads CASSQGHSIEEQYF. The CDR3 bases are TGTGCCAGCAGCCAAGGACATTCGATAGAAGAGCAGTACTTC.

Only a few counts were recorded for this clone. The genes are TRBV5-4 and TRBJ1-5, with D tentatively TRBD1 (6 bases). The CDR3 sequence is 13 residues long. Trimming left V 2 bases short and J 10 bases short, with 13 bases between. The germline gives CDR1 SGHNT, CDR2 YYREEE (reference sequence). CDR3 protein: CASSLNRVGPQHF. CDR3 nucleotide sequence: TGTGCCAGCAGCTTAAACAGGGTGGGCCCCCAGCATTTT.

The gene calls are TRBV29-1 and TRBJ2-1, with 10 bases matching TRBD2. V was clipped by 3 bases and J by 3 bases; unmatched bases: 14. Germline values: CDR1 SQVTM, CDR2 ANQGSEA. The CDR3 runs to 18 residues. Here the CDR3 reads CSVDGWRALAGVYNEQFF. The DNA of the CDR3 is TGCAGCGTTGACGGCTGGAGAGCGCTAGCGGGAGTCTACAATGAGCAGTTCTTC.